This entry features one T cell receptor beta chain sequence. In the study's own analysis: Reference gene primer amplification gave nucleated cell count estimates. Method: immunoSEQ multiplex PCR; TCRdb's copy keeps in-frame clones and lacks some. The V and J calls and clone size were taken over from that table, and D and trimming were inferred from the DNA. Of roughly 250,000 clones in the sample, 75% to 90% were seen once. These data are taken from a study of blood T cell repertoires in COVID-19. At the level of the study: Acute and convalescent COVID-19 samples came from the United States, Italy and Spain. T cells, B-cell-depleted T cells, or PBMCs provided the cDNA or gDNA that served as material.

The CDR3 contains 14 residues. The germline gives CDR1 SGHAT, CDR2 FQNNGV. The junction had 7 bases not matched to a gene; V was cut back by 5 bases and J by 4 bases. The study recruited people aged about 18 to 95 years across about two dozen US areas. The chain is built from TRBV11-2 and TRBJ1-2, with 7 bases identical to TRBD1. Specimen: PBMCs or T cells enriched from blood (not recorded which). The sequence derives from a woman aged 25-40 years with acute COVID-19. The CDR3 sequence: CASSARGGPYGYTF. CDR3 DNA sequence: TGTGCCAGCAGCGCTCGAGGGGGCCCCTATGGCTACACCTTC.